One and the same sample provided the 26 T cell receptor beta chains below, sequenced in a study of graft-versus-host responses after intestinal transplantation. Profiled with immunoSEQ multiplex PCR; TCRdb holds only in-frame clones, not every one. This table has 40,000 or so clones, approximately 95% appearing once. This specimen consisted of PBMCs, obtained nearly 750 days after intestinal transplantation. The receptors were gathered from a human patient who received an intestinal transplant, so some T cells may come from the graft donor.

The V and J genes are TRBV30 and TRBJ1-2; D is ambiguous. CDR1 and CDR2 from the germline V gene are GTSNPN and SVGIG (reference sequence). Deletions cut 0 bases from V and 0 bases from J, with 11 bases between. This CDR3 is built from 15 residues. The CDR3 nucleotides are TGTGCCTGGAGTGTAGAGTTGGCGCCTAACTATGGCTACACCTTC. Protein product: CAWSVELAPNYGYTF.

The CDR3 loop is CASSESISGDLYGYTF. CDR3 bases: TGTGCCAGCAGCGAGAGCATCTCAGGGGACCTCTATGGCTACACCTTC. The chain couples TRBV9 to TRBJ1-2, with D possibly being TRBD1 (6 bases). V shed 3 bases and J shed 4 bases, with 19 bases lying between them. CDR1 SGDLS and CDR2 YYNGEE come from the germline V gene. The CDR3 runs 16 residues. Full variable domain (rest looked up from reference TRBV9 and TRBJ1-2): DSGVTQTPKHLITATGQRVTLRCSPRSGDLSVYWYQQSLDQGLQFLIQYYNGEERAKGNILERFSAQQFPDLHSELNLSSLELGDSALYFCASSESISGDLYGYTFGSGTRLTVV.

The rearrangement uses TRBV5-1 and TRBJ2-1; the D gene is possibly TRBD1 (5 bases). The CDR3 covers 11 residues. V was clipped by 0 bases and J by 10 bases, with 5 bases between them. Germline CDR1 SGHRS, CDR2 YFSETQ. The CDR3 DNA sequence: TGCGCCAGCAGCTTGGGGACAGAGCAGTTCTTC. Encoded protein: CASSLGTEQFF.

The chain carries TRBV4-1 and TRBJ1-4; D call uncertain. Germline V gives CDR1 MGHRA, CDR2 YSYEKL. Trimming took off 0 bases at V and 8 bases at J, with 4 bases between the two ends. This CDR3 comprises 12 residues. The CDR3 DNA follows: TGCGCCAGCAGCCAAGATTGGGAAAAACTGTTTTTT. It specifies CASSQDWEKLFF.

The chain has TRBV6-1 and TRBJ2-5; 11 bases are a match to TRBD2. V trimming: 2 bases; J trimming: 5 bases; junction bases outside the gene matches: 4. The CDR3 runs 15 residues. The germline CDR1 and CDR2 sequences are MNHNS and SASEGT. In nucleotides, the CDR3 is TGTGCCAGCAGTGAAATTAGCGGGGGGGCGGAGACCCAGTACTTC. It yields the protein CASSEISGGAETQYF.

This chain uses TRBV12-5 with TRBJ2-3; TRBD1 is a possible D gene (6 bases). V was pared by 9 bases and J by 6 bases, with 16 bases between. Germline lookup yields CDR1 LGHNT and CDR2 FRNRAP. CDR3 length: 13 residues. CDR3 loop: CARRKGERDTQYF. In nucleotides, the CDR3 is TGTGCTAGGCGAAAGGGGGAGAGGGATACGCAGTATTTT.

The rearrangement links TRBV5-3 to TRBJ2-7, with D possibly called TRBD1 or TRBD2 (5 bases each). TRBV5-3 is noted as an ORF with a role that remains uncertain. The CDR3 has 16 amino acids. V shed 8 bases and J shed 2 bases, with 23 bases lying between them. In nucleotides, the CDR3 is TGTGCCAGTAGCCTTGCCCCGGGACGGATAACCTACGAGCAGTACTTC. Its translation: CASSLAPGRITYEQYF.

The chain recombines TRBV2 with TRBJ2-1; D uncertain. The V gene lost 8 bases and the J gene lost 9 bases, with 8 bases spanning the gap. The CDR3 covers 10 residues. The germline V gene has CDR1 SNHLY and CDR2 FYNNEI. For the CDR3, the DNA is TGTGCCAGCGGGTGGGCTGAGCAGTTCTTC. Translating gives CASGWAEQFF.

This sequence joins TRBV11-3 and TRBJ1-3; no reliable D call. The CDR3 runs to 15 residues. Germline V gives CDR1 SGHNT, CDR2 YENEEA. Trimming removed 4 bases at V and 0 bases at J, with 10 bases between. Here the CDR3 reads CASSSSFYSGNTIYF. The CDR3 DNA reads TGTGCCAGCAGCTCGTCCTTCTACTCTGGAAACACCATATATTTT.

The gene calls are TRBV28 and TRBJ2-2; D possibly corresponds to TRBD1 (6 bases). Germline V gene data show CDR1 as MDHEN and CDR2 as SYDVKM. The CDR3 spans 14 residues. V lost 1 base and J lost 7, with 10 bases in between. CDR3 coding DNA: TGTGCCAGCAGTTTATTAGGGGGATACGGGGAGCTGTTTTTT. Translating it yields CASSLLGGYGELFF.

This clone was recorded only once. V is TRBV11-2 and J is TRBJ1-3; no definite D call. The V end was cut by 5 bases, the J end by 0 bases, with 5 bases between. The CDR3 has 13 residues. Germline V gene sequence: CDR1 SGHAT, CDR2 FQNNGV. The CDR3, as DNA: TGTGCCAGCAGCCCCTTCTCTGGAAACACCATATATTTT. Encoded protein: CASSPFSGNTIYF.

V and J are TRBV5-1 and TRBJ2-3, with D perhaps TRBD1 or TRBD2 (5 bases each). This CDR3 contains 16 residues. From germline, CDR1 is SGHRS and CDR2 YFSETQ. Trimming removed 3 bases from V and 5 bases from J, with 19 bases in between. The CDR3 DNA is TGCGCCAGCAGCTCAACTCCCGGGGCCCCTGGAGATACGCAGTATTTT. Encoded protein: CASSSTPGAPGDTQYF. Looking up the rest from reference TRBV5-1 and TRBJ2-3 gives the full variable domain: KAGVTQTPRYLIKTRGQQVTLSCSPISGHRSVSWYQQTPGQGLQFLFEYFSETQRNKGNFPGRFSGRQFSNSRSEMNVSTLELGDSALYLCASSSTPGAPGDTQYFGPGTRLTVL.

The rearrangement uses TRBV2 and TRBJ2-4, with TRBD1 as a possible D gene (8 bases). This CDR3 is built from 13 residues. Per the germline V gene, CDR1 is SNHLY and CDR2 is FYNNEI. V lost 5 bases, J lost 8 bases, and 13 bases lay in between. Here the CDR3 DNA reads TGTGCCAGCAGTACTACAGGGGGGGACATTCAGTACTTC. This translates into CASSTTGGDIQYF. Filled out from reference TRBV2 and TRBJ2-4, the complete variable domain reads EPEVTQTPSHQVTQMGQEVILRCVPISNHLYFYWYRQILGQKVEFLVSFYNNEISEKSEIFDDQFSVERPDGSNFTLKIRSTKLEDSAMYFCASSTTGGDIQYFGAGTRLSVL.

The chain carries TRBV2 and TRBJ1-4, with D uncertain. Looked up from germline, CDR1 is SNHLY and CDR2 is FYNNEI. V lost 4 bases and J 7 bases, leaving 10 bases between the germline ends. The CDR3 runs 13 residues. As DNA, the CDR3 is TGTGCCAGCAGTGTTGGGCAGAGTGAAAAACTGTTTTTT. This codes for CASSVGQSEKLFF.

V is TRBV28 and J is TRBJ1-5; TRBD1 matches 7 bases. Germline CDR1 MDHEN, CDR2 SYDVKM. J gave up 5 bases and V 2 bases, and 3 bases lay outside the gene matches. The CDR3 is made up of 14 amino acids. The CDR3 nucleotides read TGTGCCAGCAGTTTAACAGGGGTCCATCAGCCCCAGCATTTT. Protein sequence: CASSLTGVHQPQHF.

This clone was recorded only once. The chain joins TRBV19 to TRBJ2-3; TRBD2 aligns across 7 bases. CDR1 and CDR2 from the germline V gene are LNHDA and SQIVND (reference sequence). This CDR3 is built from 15 residues. Trimming removed 6 bases from V and 6 bases from J; junction bases left unmatched: 12. CDR3 nucleotide sequence: TGTGCCAGTAGCCCGGGGAGGGAGGGGACCGATACGCAGTATTTT. Its translation is CASSPGREGTDTQYF. The whole variable domain, remainder taken from reference TRBV19 and TRBJ2-3, is DGGITQSPKYLFRKEGQNVTLSCEQNLNHDAMYWYRQDPGQGLRLIYYSQIVNDFQKGDIAEGYSVSREKKESFPLTVTSAQKNPTAFYLCASSPGREGTDTQYFGPGTRLTVL.

This rearrangement joins TRBV4-1 to TRBJ2-2; 8 bases align to TRBD2. This CDR3 has 16 amino acids. Germline V gene sequence: CDR1 MGHRA, CDR2 YSYEKL. Trimming at V came to 2 bases and at J to 6 bases, leaving 8 bases not matched to a gene. CDR3 sequence reads: CASSQRGGGTSGELFF. The DNA for the CDR3 is TGCGCCAGCAGCCAAAGGGGCGGGGGGACCTCCGGGGAGCTGTTTTTT.

This sequence joins TRBV5-1 and TRBJ2-7; the D call may be TRBD1 or TRBD2 (5 bases each). V was shortened by 0 bases and J by 0 bases, with 13 bases between the two germline ends. From germline, CDR1 is SGHRS and CDR2 YFSETQ. The CDR3 has 16 amino acids. The chain's CDR3 is CASSLDPGPTSYEQYF. The CDR3 coding sequence is TGCGCCAGCAGCTTGGATCCGGGGCCTACCTCCTACGAGCAGTACTTC. Variable domain in full (rest from reference TRBV5-1 and TRBJ2-7): KAGVTQTPRYLIKTRGQQVTLSCSPISGHRSVSWYQQTPGQGLQFLFEYFSETQRNKGNFPGRFSGRQFSNSRSEMNVSTLELGDSALYLCASSLDPGPTSYEQYFGPGTRLTVT.

CDR3 residues: CASSWGGSWFGHPYEQYF. CDR3 DNA: TGCGCCAGCAGCTGGGGAGGGAGTTGGTTCGGTCATCCCTACGAGCAGTACTTC. The chain couples TRBV4-1 to TRBJ2-7; 7 bases are a match to TRBD2. This CDR3 is 18 amino acids long. Germline V gene data show CDR1 as MGHRA and CDR2 as YSYEKL. V was clipped by 5 bases and J by 2 bases; unmatched bases: 18.

The rearrangement uses TRBV14 and TRBJ1-3; no clear D. V dropped 2 bases and J dropped 7 bases, with 3 bases sitting between them. The CDR3 consists of 11 residues. Germline V CDR1 and CDR2: SGHDN, FVKESK. In nucleotides, the CDR3 is TGTGCCAGCAGCCAAATTAACACCATATATTTT. The encoded protein is CASSQINTIYF.

The chain recombines TRBV2 with TRBJ1-5; 7 bases align to TRBD1. Germline V gene lookup returns CDR1 SNHLY and CDR2 FYNNEI. V shed 7 bases and J 5 bases; nucleotides not matched to a gene: 8. The CDR3 sequence is 14 residues long. The CDR3 here is CASNPQGGDQPQHF. In DNA form, the CDR3 reads TGTGCCAGCAATCCCCAGGGGGGCGATCAGCCCCAGCATTTT.

This clone was observed once. The chain recombines TRBV4-1 with TRBJ2-7; 9 bases fit TRBD1. The CDR3 loop spans 19 amino acids. V trimming: 1 base; J trimming: 2 bases; junction bases outside the gene matches: 15. Germline V gene lookup returns CDR1 MGHRA and CDR2 YSYEKL. The DNA of the CDR3 is TGCGCCAGCAGCCAAGTCAGCAATCGATTGGACAGGGGCACCTACGAGCAGTACTTC. Protein product: CASSQVSNRLDRGTYEQYF.

The chain has TRBV7-6 and TRBJ2-7; the D gene is possibly TRBD1 (6 bases). Germline V gene lookup returns CDR1 SGHVS and CDR2 FNYEAQ. This CDR3 region has 16 residues. The V gene lost 5 bases and the J gene lost 3 bases, with 20 bases spanning the gap. CDR3 residues: CASSLAPAGVLYEQYF. As DNA, the CDR3 is TGTGCCAGCAGCCTCGCGCCGGCAGGGGTTCTCTACGAGCAGTACTTC. Looking up the rest from reference TRBV7-6 and TRBJ2-7 gives the full variable domain: GAGVSQSPRYKVTKRGQDVALRCDPISGHVSLYWYRQALGQGPEFLTYFNYEAQQDKSGLPNDRFSAERPEGSISTLTIQRTEQRDSAMYRCASSLAPAGVLYEQYFGPGTRLTVT.

The count of this clone is one. This chain joins TRBV28 and TRBJ2-1; possible D gene TRBD1, 5 bases. V was pared by 4 bases and J by 3 bases, with 16 bases between. CDR1 is MDHEN and CDR2 is SYDVKM in the germline V gene. The CDR3 totals 16 residues. CDR3 bases: TGTGCCAGCAGTTCGCCCGGACAACAATTCTACAATGAGCAGTTCTTC. This encodes CASSSPGQQFYNEQFF.

This chain joins TRBV29-1 and TRBJ2-5; tentative D call: TRBD2 (5 bases). The CDR3 sequence is 11 residues long. Looked up from germline, CDR1 is SQVTM and CDR2 is ANQGSEA. The CDR3 spells CGGRRQETQYF. As DNA, the CDR3 is TGCGGCGGGCGGAGACAAGAGACCCAGTACTTC.

This clone was observed a handful of times. The chain employs TRBV9 and TRBJ1-5; unclear D gene. CDR3 length: 13 residues. The germline V gene has CDR1 SGDLS and CDR2 YYNGEE. The germline V and J ends were trimmed by 0 bases and 1 base, with 2 bases remaining between them. As DNA, the CDR3 is TGTGCCAGCAGCGTAGGCAGCAATCAGCCCCAGCATTTT. This sequence encodes CASSVGSNQPQHF.